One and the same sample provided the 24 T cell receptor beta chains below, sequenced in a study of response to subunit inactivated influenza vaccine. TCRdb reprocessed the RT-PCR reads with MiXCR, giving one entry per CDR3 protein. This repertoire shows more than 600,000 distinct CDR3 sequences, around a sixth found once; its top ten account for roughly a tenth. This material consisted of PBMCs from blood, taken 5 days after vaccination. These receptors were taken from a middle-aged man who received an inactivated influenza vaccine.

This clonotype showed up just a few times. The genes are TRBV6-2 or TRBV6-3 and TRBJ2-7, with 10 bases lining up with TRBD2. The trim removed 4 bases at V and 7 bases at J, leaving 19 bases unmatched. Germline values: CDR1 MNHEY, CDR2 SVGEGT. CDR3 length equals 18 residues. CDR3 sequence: CASSSYGSGGSLGVEQYF. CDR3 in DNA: TGTGCCAGCAGTTCCTACGGTAGCGGGGGGTCGCTCGGAGTGGAGCAGTACTTC.

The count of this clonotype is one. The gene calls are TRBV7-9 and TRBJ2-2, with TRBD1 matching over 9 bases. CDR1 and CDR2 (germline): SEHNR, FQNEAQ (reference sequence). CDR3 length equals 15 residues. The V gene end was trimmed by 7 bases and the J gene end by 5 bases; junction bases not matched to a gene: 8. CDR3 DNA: TGTGCCAGCACCCGGACAGGGGCCGGGACCGGGGAGCTGTTTTTT. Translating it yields CASTRTGAGTGELFF.

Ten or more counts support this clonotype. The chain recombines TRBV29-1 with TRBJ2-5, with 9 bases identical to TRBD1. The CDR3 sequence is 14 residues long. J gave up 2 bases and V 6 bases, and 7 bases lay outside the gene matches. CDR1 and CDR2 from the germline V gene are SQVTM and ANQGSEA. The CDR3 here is CSVQNRGRQETQYF. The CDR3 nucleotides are TGCAGCGTCCAGAACAGGGGGCGTCAAGAGACCCAGTACTTC.

CDR3 coding DNA: TGTGCCAGCAGCTTGACCCTCACTAGTAACTCCTACGAGCAGTACTTC. The encoded protein is CASSLTLTSNSYEQYF. This sequence joins TRBV5-6 and TRBJ2-7; tentative D call: TRBD2 (5 bases). The germline V gene has CDR1 SGHDT and CDR2 YYEEEE. Between the trimmed V and J ends, which lost 1 base and 0 bases, there was a span of 14 bases. The CDR3 totals 16 residues.

Here the CDR3 DNA reads TGTGCCAGCAGCTTTTTGGCGGGGGGGCATACCGGGGAGCTGTTTTTT. Residues: CASSFLAGGHTGELFF. This chain links TRBV7-2 with TRBJ2-2, with 9 bases aligning to TRBD2. The ends lost 3 bases at V and 5 bases at J; junction bases unmatched: 7. CDR3 length equals 16 residues. Germline CDR1 and CDR2: SGHTA and FQGNSA.

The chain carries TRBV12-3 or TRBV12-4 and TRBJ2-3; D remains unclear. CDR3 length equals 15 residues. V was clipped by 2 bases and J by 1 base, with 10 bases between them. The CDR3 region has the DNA TGTGCCAGCAGTTTACAACCATTGGGCACAGATACGCAGTATTTT. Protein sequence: CASSLQPLGTDTQYF.

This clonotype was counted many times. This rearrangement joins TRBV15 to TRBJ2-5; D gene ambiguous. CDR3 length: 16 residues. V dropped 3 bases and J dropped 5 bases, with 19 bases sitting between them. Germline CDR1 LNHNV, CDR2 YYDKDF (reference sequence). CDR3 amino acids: CATSRGAIQPGETQYF. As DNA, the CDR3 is TGTGCCACCAGCAGGGGTGCTATCCAGCCCGGGGAGACCCAGTACTTC.

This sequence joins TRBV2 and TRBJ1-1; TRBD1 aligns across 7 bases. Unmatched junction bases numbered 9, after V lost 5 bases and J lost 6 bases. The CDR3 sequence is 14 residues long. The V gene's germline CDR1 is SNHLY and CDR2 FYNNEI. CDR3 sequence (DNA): TGTGCCAGCAGTAGGACGGGACAGCTCTCTGAAGCTTTCTTT. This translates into CASSRTGQLSEAFF.

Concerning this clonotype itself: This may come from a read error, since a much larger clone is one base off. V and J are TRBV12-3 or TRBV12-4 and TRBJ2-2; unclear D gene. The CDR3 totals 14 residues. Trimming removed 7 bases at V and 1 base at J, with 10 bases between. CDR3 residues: CASTLTVNTGELFF. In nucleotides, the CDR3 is TGTGCCAGCACCCTAACTGTGAACACCGGGGAGCTGTTTTTT.

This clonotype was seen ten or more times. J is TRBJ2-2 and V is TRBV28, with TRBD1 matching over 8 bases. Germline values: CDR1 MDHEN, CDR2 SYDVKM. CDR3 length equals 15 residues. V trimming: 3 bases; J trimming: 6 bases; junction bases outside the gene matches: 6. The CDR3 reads CASSFDRGAAGELFF. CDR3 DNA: TGTGCCAGCAGTTTTGACAGGGGAGCCGCCGGGGAGCTGTTTTTT.

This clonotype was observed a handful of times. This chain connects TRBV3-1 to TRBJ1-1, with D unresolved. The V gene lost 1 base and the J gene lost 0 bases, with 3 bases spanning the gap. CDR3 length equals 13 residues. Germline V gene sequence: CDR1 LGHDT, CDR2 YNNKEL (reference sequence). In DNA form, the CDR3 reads TGTGCCAGCAGCCAAGTTTTGAACACTGAAGCTTTCTTT. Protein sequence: CASSQVLNTEAFF.

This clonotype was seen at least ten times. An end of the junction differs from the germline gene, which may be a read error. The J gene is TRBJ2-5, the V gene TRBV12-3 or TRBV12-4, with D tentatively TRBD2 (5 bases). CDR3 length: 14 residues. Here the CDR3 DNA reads TGTGCCAGCAGTGTAGCCAGAGGGAGAGAGACCCAGTACTTC. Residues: CASSVARGRETQYF.

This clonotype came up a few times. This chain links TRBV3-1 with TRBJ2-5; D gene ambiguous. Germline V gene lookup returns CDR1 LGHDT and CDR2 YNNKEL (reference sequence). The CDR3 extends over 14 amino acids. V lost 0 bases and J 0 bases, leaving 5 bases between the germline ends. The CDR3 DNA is TGTGCCAGCAGCCAAGAGCCGTACCAAGAGACCCAGTACTTC. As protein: CASSQEPYQETQYF.

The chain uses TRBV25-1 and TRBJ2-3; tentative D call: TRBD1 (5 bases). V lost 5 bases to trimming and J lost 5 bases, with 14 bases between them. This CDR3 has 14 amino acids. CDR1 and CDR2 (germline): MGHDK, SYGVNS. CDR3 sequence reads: CASSRQWQGDTQYF. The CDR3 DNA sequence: TGTGCCAGCAGTAGACAGTGGCAGGGAGATACGCAGTATTTT.

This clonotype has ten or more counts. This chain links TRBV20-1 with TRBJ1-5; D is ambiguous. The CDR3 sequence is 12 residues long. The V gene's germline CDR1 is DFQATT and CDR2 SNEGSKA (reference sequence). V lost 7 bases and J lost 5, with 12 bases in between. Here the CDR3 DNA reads TGCAGTGTTTCGTCCGGGGATCAGCCCCAGCATTTT. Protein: CSVSSGDQPQHF.

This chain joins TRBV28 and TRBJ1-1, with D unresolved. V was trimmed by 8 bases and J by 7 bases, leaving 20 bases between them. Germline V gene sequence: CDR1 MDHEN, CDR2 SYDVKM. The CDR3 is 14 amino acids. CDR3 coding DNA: TGTGCCAGCTCCCTCTCCGCGGCGACGGTTGAAGCTTTCTTT. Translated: CASSLSAATVEAFF.

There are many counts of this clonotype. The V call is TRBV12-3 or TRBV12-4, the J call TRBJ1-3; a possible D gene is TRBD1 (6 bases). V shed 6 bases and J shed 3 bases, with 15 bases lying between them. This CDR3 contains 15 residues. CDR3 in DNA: TGTGCCAGCAGCACCGGGACACGTCTTGGAAACACCATATATTTT. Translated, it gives CASSTGTRLGNTIYF.

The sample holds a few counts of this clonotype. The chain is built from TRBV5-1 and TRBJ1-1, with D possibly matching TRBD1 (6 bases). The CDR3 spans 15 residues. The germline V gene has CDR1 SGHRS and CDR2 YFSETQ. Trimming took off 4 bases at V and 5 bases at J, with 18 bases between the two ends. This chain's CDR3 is CASSPTRGRRTEAFF. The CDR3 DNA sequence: TGCGCCAGCAGCCCCACCCGGGGGCGCCGGACTGAAGCTTTCTTT.

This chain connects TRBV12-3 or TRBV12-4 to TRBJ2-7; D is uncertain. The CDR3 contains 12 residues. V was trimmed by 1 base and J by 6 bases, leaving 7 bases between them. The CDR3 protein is CASSLGFSEQYF. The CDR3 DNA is TGTGCCAGCAGTTTAGGATTCAGCGAGCAGTACTTC.

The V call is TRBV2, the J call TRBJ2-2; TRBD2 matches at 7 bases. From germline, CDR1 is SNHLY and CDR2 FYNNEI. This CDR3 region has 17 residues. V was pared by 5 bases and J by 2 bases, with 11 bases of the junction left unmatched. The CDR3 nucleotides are TGTGCCAGCAGTCCTCCGGGGGGACCATTTAACACCGGGGAGCTGTTTTTT. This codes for CASSPPGGPFNTGELFF.

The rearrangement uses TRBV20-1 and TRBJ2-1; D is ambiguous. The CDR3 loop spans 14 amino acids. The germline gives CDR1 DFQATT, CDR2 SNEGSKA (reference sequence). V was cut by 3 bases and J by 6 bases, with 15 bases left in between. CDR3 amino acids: CSASPPRLPNEQFF. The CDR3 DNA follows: TGCAGTGCTAGCCCTCCCCGCTTACCCAATGAGCAGTTCTTC.

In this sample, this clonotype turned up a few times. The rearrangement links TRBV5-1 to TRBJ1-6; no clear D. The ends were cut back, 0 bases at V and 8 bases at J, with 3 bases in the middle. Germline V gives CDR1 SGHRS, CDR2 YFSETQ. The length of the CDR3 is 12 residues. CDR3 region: CASSLGHSPLHF. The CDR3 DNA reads TGCGCCAGCAGCTTGGGGCATTCACCCCTCCACTTT. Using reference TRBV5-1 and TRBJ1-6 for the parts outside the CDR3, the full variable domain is KAGVTQTPRYLIKTRGQQVTLSCSPISGHRSVSWYQQTPGQGLQFLFEYFSETQRNKGNFPGRFSGRQFSNSRSEMNVSTLELGDSALYLCASSLGHSPLHFGNGTRLTVT.

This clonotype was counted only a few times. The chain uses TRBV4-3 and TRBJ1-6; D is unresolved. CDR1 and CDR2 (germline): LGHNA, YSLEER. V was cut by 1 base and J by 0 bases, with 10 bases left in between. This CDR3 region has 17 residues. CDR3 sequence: CASSQAYGSSYNSPLHF. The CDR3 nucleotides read TGCGCCAGCAGCCAAGCTTACGGGAGCTCCTATAATTCACCCCTCCACTTT.

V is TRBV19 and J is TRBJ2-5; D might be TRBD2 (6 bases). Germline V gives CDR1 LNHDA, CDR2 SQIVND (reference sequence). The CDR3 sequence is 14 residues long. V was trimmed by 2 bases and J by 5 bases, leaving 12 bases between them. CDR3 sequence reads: CASSIIGGAETQYF. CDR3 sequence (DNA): TGTGCCAGTAGTATAATCGGAGGGGCGGAGACCCAGTACTTC.